This T cell receptor beta chain is drawn from a study of blood T cell repertoires in COVID-19. Repertoires were generated with immunoSEQ multiplex PCR, while TCRdb's copy carries only in-frame clones and drops some. Among over 200,000 clones listed, around 84% were seen once. Germline V gene lookup returns CDR1 LGHNA and CDR2 YSLEER. V was cut by 0 bases and J by 7 bases, with 12 bases left in between. The CDR3 contains 15 residues. The sample consisted of peripheral blood. The V call is TRBV4-3, the J call TRBJ1-4; D is unclear. This receptor was identified in a woman older than 75 with active or convalescent COVID-19. CDR3: CASSQDRRGGEKLFF. The CDR3 DNA reads TGCGCCAGCAGCCAAGATAGACGGGGTGGTGAAAAACTGTTTTTT.